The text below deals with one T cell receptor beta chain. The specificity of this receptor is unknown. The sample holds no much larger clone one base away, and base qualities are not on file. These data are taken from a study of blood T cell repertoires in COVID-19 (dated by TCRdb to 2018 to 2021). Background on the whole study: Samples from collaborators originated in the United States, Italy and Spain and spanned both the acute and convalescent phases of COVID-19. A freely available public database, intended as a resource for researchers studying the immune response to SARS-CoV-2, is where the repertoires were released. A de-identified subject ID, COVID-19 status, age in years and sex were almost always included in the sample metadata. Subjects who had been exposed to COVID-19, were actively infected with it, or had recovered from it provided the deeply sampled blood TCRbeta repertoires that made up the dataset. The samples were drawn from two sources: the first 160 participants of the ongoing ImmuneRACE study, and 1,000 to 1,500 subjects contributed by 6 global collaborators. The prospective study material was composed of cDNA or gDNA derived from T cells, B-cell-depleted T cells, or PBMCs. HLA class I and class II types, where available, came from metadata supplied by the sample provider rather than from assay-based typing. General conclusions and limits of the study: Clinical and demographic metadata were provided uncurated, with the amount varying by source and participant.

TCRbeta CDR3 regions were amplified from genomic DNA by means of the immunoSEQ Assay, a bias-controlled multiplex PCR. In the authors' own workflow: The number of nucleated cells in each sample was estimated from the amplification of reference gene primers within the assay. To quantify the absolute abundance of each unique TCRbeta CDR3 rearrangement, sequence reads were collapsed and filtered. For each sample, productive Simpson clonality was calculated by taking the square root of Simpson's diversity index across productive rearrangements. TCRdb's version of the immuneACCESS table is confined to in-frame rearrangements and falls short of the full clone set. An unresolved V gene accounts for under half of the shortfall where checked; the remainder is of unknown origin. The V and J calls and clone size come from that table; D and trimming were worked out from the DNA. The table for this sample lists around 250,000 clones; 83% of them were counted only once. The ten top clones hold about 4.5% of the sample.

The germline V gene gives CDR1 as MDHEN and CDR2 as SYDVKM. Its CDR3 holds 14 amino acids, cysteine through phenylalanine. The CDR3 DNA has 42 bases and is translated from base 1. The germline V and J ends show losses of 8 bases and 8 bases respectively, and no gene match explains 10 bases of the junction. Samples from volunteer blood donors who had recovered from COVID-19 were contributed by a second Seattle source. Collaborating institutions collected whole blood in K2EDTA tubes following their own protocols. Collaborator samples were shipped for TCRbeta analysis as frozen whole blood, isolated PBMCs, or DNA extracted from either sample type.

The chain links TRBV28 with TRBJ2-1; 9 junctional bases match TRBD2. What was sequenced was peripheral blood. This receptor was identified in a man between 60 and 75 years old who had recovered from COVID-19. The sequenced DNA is TGTGCCAGCCGCCCTGCGGGGGGGGCGGATGAGCAGTTCTTC. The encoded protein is CASRPAGGADEQFF.